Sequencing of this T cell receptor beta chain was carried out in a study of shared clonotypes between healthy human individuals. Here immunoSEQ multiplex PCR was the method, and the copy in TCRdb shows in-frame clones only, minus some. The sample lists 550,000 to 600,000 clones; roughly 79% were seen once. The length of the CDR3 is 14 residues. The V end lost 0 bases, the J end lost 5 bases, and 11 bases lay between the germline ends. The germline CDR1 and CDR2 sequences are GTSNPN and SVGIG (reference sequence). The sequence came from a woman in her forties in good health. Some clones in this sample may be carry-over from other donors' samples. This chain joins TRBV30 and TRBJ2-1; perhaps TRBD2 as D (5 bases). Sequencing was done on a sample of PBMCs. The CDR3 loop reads CAWSVDWENNEQFF. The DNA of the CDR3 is TGTGCCTGGAGTGTAGATTGGGAGAACAATGAGCAGTTCTTC.